Detailed here is one T cell receptor beta chain. The repertoire was sequenced with immunoSEQ multiplex PCR; TCRdb's copy has only in-frame clones and lacks some. The data hold more than 150,000 clones, with around 93% observed a single time. The entry originates in a study of T cell responses to AZD1222 COVID-19 vaccine. V was clipped by 1 base and J by 7 bases, with 7 bases between them. This CDR3 spans 12 amino acids. The sequences come from peripheral blood, collected on day 0 of AZD1222 vaccination. The V and J genes are TRBV12-3 or TRBV12-4 and TRBJ1-1; D not certain. The receptor comes from an adult in good health. The CDR3 DNA sequence: TGTGCCAGCAGTTTAGGGACTGGTGAAGCTTTCTTT. It translates to CASSLGTGEAFF.